A selection of T cell receptor beta chains follows, all from one sample in a study of human T cells and chemical hapten exposure. TCRdb re-derived calls from the RACE reads in MiXCR, one entry per CDR3 protein. The table records over 85,000 distinct CDR3 sequences, over 10% of them present only once. Material: whole blood, obtained in connection with sensitization to the hapten diphenylcyclopropenone (DPC). The origin of the receptors is a woman aged 35 to 49 with alopecia areata. Some clones in this sample may be carry-over from other donors' samples. Both conserved end residues are part of each CDR3. The D gene is left open where the match is weak.

V: TRBV28
D: NA
CDR3: CASRLPGTGANVLTF

V: TRBV4-1
D: NA
CDR3: CASSPSTDQPQHF

V: TRBV12-3/TRBV12-4
D: TRBD1
CDR3: CASSFGTERLAKNIQYF

V: TRBV18
D: TRBD1
CDR3: CASSLTGEMQPQHF

V: TRBV5-5
D: NA
CDR3: CASSRAGGNNQPQHF

V: TRBV3-1
D: NA
CDR3: CASSQGSLDGYTF

V: TRBV3-1
D: NA
CDR3: CASSQGAHNEQFF

V: TRBV4-2
D: NA
CDR3: CASSQNTGQGQPQHF

V: TRBV19
D: NA
CDR3: CASTDGEAGPPEKLFF

V: TRBV6-1
D: NA
CDR3: CASSSFGANVLTF

V: TRBV5-1
D: NA
CDR3: CASSLAWGTGELFF

V: TRBV28
D: NA
CDR3: CASSSRSPGEKLFF

V: TRBV20-1
D: TRBD2
CDR3: CSATPGGRGYEQYF

V: TRBV27
D: NA
CDR3: CASSHGSGRSSYEQYF

V: TRBV13
D: TRBD1
CDR3: CASSSMIRDRSDYEQYF

V: TRBV7-9
D: NA
CDR3: CASSLDLRASRGEAFF

V: TRBV4-1
D: NA
CDR3: CASSQARETGELFF

V: TRBV10-3
D: NA
CDR3: CAISEGDEQFF

V: TRBV3-1
D: TRBD2
CDR3: CASSPSPLAGGIGYIQYF

V: TRBV6-2/TRBV6-3
D: TRBD1
CDR3: CASSDRGPDQPQHF

V: TRBV5-1
D: TRBD1
CDR3: CASNQPGQGQWSYEQYF

V: TRBV9
D: TRBD2
CDR3: CASSVDGRANTGELFF

V: TRBV7-6
D: TRBD2
CDR3: CASSWGLAVQETQYF

V: TRBV6-1
D: NA
CDR3: CASSEGRYSNQPQHF

V: TRBV7-2
D: NA
CDR3: CASSPRVTGEQFF

V: TRBV7-2
D: NA
CDR3: CASSLVRAGETQYF

V: TRBV28
D: TRBD1
CDR3: CASRPAGTGADQPQHF

V: TRBV28
D: TRBD2
CDR3: CASSPVAGNYEQYF

V: TRBV11-3
D: NA
CDR3: CASSLFGAGEQFF

V: TRBV3-1
D: NA
CDR3: CASSQELLGQEAFF

V: TRBV4-3
D: TRBD2
CDR3: CASSPLAGGITDTQYF

V: TRBV6-6
D: NA
CDR3: CASSYLPSRGSNQPQHF

V: TRBV27
D: TRBD1
CDR3: CGTGASSYNEQFF

V: TRBV7-3
D: NA
CDR3: CASSLVSGSYNEQFF

V: TRBV20-1
D: TRBD1
CDR3: CSARGTNYNEQFF

V: TRBV28
D: NA
CDR3: CASRSPYEQYF

V: TRBV3-1
D: NA
CDR3: CASSWRGASNSPLHF